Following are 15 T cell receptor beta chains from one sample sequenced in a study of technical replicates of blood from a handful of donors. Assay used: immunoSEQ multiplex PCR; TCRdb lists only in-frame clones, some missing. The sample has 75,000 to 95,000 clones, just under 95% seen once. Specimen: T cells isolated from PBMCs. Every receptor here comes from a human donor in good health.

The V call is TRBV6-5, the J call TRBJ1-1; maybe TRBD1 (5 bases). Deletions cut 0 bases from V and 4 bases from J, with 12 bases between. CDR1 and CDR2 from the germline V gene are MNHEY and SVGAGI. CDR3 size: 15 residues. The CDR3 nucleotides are TGTGCCAGCAGTTACTCGAACAACAGGATCACTGAAGCTTTCTTT. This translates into CASSYSNNRITEAFF.

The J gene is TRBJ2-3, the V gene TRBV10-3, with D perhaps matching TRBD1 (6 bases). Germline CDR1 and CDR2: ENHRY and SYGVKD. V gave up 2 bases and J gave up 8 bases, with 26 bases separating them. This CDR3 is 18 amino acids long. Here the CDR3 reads CAISEVGAHELQYGTQYF. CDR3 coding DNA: TGTGCCATCAGTGAGGTGGGGGCCCACGAATTGCAGTACGGTACGCAGTATTTT.

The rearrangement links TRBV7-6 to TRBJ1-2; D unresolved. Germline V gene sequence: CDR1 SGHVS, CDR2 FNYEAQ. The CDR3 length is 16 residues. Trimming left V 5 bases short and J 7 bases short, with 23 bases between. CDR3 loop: CASSDRKEGLVGGYTF. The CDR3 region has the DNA TGTGCCAGCAGCGACCGAAAGGAGGGATTGGTCGGTGGCTACACCTTC.

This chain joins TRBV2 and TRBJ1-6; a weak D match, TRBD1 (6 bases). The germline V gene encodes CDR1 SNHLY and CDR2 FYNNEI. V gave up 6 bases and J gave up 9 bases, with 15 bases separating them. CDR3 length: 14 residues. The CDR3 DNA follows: TGTGCCAGCAGGAAATCCGGGACAAGTTCACCCCTCCACTTT. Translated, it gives CASRKSGTSSPLHF.

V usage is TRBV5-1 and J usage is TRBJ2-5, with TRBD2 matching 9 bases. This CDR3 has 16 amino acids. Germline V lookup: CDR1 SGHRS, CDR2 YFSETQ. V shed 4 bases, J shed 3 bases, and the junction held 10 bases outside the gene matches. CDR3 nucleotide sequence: TGCGCCAGCAGCCCCACATCATTAGCGGGGGAAGAGACCCAGTACTTC. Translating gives CASSPTSLAGEETQYF.

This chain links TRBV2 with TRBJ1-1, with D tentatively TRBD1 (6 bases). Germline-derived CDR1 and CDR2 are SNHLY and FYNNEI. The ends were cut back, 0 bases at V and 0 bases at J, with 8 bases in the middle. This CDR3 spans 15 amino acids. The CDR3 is CASSEAKGVNTEAFF. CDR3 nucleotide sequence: TGTGCCAGCAGTGAAGCGAAGGGGGTGAACACTGAAGCTTTCTTT.

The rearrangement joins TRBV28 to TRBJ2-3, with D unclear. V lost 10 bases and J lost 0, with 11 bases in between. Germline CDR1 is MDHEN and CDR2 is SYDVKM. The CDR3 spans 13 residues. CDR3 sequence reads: CATYRASTDTQYF. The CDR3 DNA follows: TGTGCCACCTATCGTGCTAGCACAGATACGCAGTATTTT.

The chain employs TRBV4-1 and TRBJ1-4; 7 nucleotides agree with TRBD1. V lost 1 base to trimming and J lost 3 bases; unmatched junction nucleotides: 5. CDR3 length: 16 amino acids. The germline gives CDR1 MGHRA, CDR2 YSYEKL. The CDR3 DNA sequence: TGCGCCAGCAGCCAAGGAGGGACAGTTGCTAATGAAAAACTGTTTTTT. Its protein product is CASSQGGTVANEKLFF.

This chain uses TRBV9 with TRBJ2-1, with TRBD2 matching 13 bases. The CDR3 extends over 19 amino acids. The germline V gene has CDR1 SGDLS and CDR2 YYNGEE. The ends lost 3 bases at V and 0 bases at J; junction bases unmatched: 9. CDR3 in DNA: TGTGCCAGCAGCGGCGGACTAGCGGGGGAAAGAAGCTCCTACAATGAGCAGTTCTTC. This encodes CASSGGLAGERSSYNEQFF.

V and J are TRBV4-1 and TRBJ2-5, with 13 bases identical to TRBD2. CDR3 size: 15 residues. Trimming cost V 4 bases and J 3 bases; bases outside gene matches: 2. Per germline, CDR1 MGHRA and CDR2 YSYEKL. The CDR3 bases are TGCGCCAGCAGCCTCGGGACTAGCGGGGAAGAGACCCAGTACTTC. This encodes CASSLGTSGEETQYF.

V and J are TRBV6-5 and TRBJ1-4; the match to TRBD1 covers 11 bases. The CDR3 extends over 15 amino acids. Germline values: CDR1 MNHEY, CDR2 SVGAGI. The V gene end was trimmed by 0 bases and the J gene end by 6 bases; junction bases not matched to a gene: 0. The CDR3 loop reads CASSYSGQGDEKLFF. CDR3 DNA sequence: TGTGCCAGCAGTTACTCGGGACAGGGGGATGAAAAACTGTTTTTT.

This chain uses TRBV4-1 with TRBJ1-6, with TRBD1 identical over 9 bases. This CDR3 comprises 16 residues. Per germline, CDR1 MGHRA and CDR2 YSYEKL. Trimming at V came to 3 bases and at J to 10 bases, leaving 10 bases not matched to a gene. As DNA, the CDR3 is TGCGCCAGCAGCCAGCCGACCCGGGACAGGGAATCACCCCTCCACTTT. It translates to CASSQPTRDRESPLHF.

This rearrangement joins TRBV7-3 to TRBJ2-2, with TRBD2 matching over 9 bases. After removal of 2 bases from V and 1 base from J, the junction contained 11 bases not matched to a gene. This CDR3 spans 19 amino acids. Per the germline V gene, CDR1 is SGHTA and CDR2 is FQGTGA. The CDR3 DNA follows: TGTGCCAGCAGCTTAGAGGGGGTAGCGGGGGCCCAGAACACCGGGGAGCTGTTTTTT. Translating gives CASSLEGVAGAQNTGELFF.

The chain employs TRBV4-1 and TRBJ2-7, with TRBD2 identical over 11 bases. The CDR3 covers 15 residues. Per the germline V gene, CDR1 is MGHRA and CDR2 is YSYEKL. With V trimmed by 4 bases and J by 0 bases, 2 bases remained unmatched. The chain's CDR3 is CASSRGTSGSYEQYF. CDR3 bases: TGCGCCAGCAGCCGTGGGACTAGCGGCTCCTACGAGCAGTACTTC.

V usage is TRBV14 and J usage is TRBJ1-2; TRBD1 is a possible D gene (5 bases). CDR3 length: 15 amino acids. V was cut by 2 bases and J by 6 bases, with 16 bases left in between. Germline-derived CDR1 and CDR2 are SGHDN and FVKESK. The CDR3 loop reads CASSQLYGGTDGYTF. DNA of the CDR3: TGTGCCAGCAGCCAATTATATGGCGGGACCGATGGCTACACCTTC.